Below, 7 T cell receptor beta chains from the same sample are listed, as sequenced in a study of post-analysis software for immune sequencing data (dated by TCRdb to 2014 to 2015). Results and caveats for the whole study, not just this receptor: Roughly 5 TRBV segments, including TRBV5-6, TRBV5-1 and TRBV20-1, were significantly more frequent in patients than controls.

Library method: PCR. Sequencing was carried out with an Illumina HiSeq 2500. Unique molecular identifiers were incorporated into TCR beta cDNA libraries to reduce PCR and sequencing biases. TCRdb reprocessed the public reads (quality trimming at Q25 with fastp, clone calling with MiXCR) and kept in-frame beta chains. Duplicate CDR3 protein sequences are folded into a single record with the most common DNA and genes. The sample table shows hundreds of thousands of distinct CDR3 sequences, and approximately 30% are seen once. Jointly, the top ten make up around 0.56% of the sample. These receptors' targets are unknown. Input material: blood. These receptors all stem from a girl between 5 and 17 years old with multiple sclerosis.

The chain recombines TRBV20-1 with TRBJ2-3; 14 nucleotides line up with TRBD2. Trimming cost V 6 bases and J 0 bases; bases outside gene matches: 5. The germline gives CDR1 DFQATT, CDR2 SNEGSKA (reference sequence). There are 16 residues in the CDR3. CDR3 region: CSARTSGGPSTDTQYF. The CDR3 DNA reads as TGCAGTGCCAGGACTAGCGGGGGGCCTAGCACAGATACGCAGTATTTT.

This clonotype was seen more than once but under ten times. V and J are TRBV5-1 and TRBJ1-2; 8 bases are shared with TRBD1. V gave up 4 bases and J gave up 4 bases; unmatched junction bases: 9. The CDR3 is 15 residues long. Germline-derived CDR1 and CDR2 are SGHRS and YFSETQ. CDR3 bases: TGCGCCAGCAGCCCCCGGGACAGGAACTTCTATGGCTACACCTTC. Protein product: CASSPRDRNFYGYTF.

In the case of this clonotype: It may be a read error: a sequence one base away is much more abundant. The J gene is TRBJ2-1, the V gene TRBV29-1; 8 nucleotides match TRBD1. CDR3 length equals 13 residues. Trimming at V came to 8 bases and at J to 3 bases, leaving 6 bases not matched to a gene. Germline lookup yields CDR1 SQVTM and CDR2 ANQGSEA. In DNA form, the CDR3 reads TGCAGCACCGACGGACAGGGCTACAATGAGCAGTTCTTC. This sequence encodes CSTDGQGYNEQFF.

The table lists this clonotype with a few counts. This chain links TRBV20-1 with TRBJ2-3; 7 positions agree with TRBD2. Trimming took 1 base from V and 11 from J; bases not matched to a gene: 15. Germline CDR1 is DFQATT and CDR2 is SNEGSKA (reference sequence). The CDR3 consists of 15 residues. The CDR3 spells CSARGAGTMIFGQYF. CDR3 in DNA: TGCAGTGCTAGAGGCGCCGGGACTATGATTTTTGGGCAGTATTTT.

This chain uses TRBV7-9 with TRBJ1-4; TRBD1 aligns across 7 bases. The CDR3 contains 14 residues. J was trimmed by 8 bases and V by 5 bases; bases with no gene match: 8. In germline, CDR1 is SEHNR, CDR2 FQNEAQ (reference sequence). The DNA of the CDR3 is TGTGCCAGCAGCCGCGGGACAGAGGACGAAAAACTGTTTTTT. Translation: CASSRGTEDEKLFF. The full variable domain, completed using reference TRBV7-9 and TRBJ1-4, is DTGVSQNPRHKITKRGQNVTFRCDPISEHNRLYWYRQTLGQGPEFLTYFQNEAQLEKSRLLSDRFSAERPKGSFSTLEIQRTEQGDSAMYLCASSRGTEDEKLFFGSGTQLSVL.

The table lists this clonotype with many counts. The chain links TRBV12-3 or TRBV12-4 to TRBJ2-1, with D possibly TRBD2 on 6 matching bases. V was pared by 2 bases and J by 9 bases, with 8 bases between. CDR3 length: 12 amino acids. As DNA, the CDR3 is TGTGCCAGCAGTTTATCCGGGGGTGAGCAGTTCTTC. Translated: CASSLSGGEQFF.

This chain joins TRBV13 and TRBJ1-5; tentatively, D is TRBD1 (5 bases). The CDR3 runs to 16 residues. V lost 2 bases, J lost 2 bases, and 13 bases lay in between. The germline gives CDR1 PRHDT, CDR2 FYEKMQ (reference sequence). The DNA for the CDR3 is TGTGCCAGCAGCTTATCGGGGGTAGCGGGCAATCAGCCCCAGCATTTT. It translates to CASSLSGVAGNQPQHF. Full variable domain (outside the CDR3, taken from reference TRBV13 and TRBJ1-5): AAGVIQSPRHLIKEKRETATLKCYPIPRHDTVYWYQQGPGQDPQFLISFYEKMQSDKGSIPDRFSAQQFSDYHSELNMSSLELGDSALYFCASSLSGVAGNQPQHFGDGTRLSIL.